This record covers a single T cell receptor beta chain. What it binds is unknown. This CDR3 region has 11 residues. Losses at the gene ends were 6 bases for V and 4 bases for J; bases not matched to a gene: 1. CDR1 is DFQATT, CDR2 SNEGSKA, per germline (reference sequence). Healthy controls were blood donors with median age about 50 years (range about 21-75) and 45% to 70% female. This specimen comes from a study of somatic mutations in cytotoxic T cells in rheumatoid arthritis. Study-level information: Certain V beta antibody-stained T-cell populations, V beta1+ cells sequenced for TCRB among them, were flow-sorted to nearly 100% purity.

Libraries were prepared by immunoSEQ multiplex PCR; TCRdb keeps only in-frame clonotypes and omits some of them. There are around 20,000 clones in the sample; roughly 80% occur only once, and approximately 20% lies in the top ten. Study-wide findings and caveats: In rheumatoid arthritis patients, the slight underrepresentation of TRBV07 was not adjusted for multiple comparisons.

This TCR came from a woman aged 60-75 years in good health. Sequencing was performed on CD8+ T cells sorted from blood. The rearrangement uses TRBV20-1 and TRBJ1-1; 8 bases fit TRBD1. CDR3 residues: CSAGQGTEAFF. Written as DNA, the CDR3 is TGCAGTGCAGGACAGGGCACTGAAGCTTTCTTT.